The 15 T cell receptor beta chains below were found in one sample sequenced in a study of T cells in women clearing cervical HPV infection. Libraries were prepared by immunoSEQ multiplex PCR; TCRdb keeps only in-frame clonotypes and omits some of them. Seen in this sample are roughly 30,000 clones; the ten most common clones hold about 8.1%. Sample: blood buffy coat. The source is a woman between 18 and 69 years old with a cervical HPV16 infection that either progressed to CIN3+ or cleared (not recorded which).

A note on this clone: The read stops 3 residues short of the end of the CDR3; the missing end is completed from the germline J gene. J is TRBJ2-3 and V is TRBV7-6; TRBD2 matches 10 bases. With 7 bases clipped from V and 5 bases from J, the junction kept 6 bases outside the gene matches. The length of the CDR3 is 14 residues. CDR1 is SGHVS and CDR2 is FNYEAQ in the germline V gene. The CDR3 sequence: CASKSLAGEDTQYF. The part of the CDR3 DNA that was read is TGTGCCAGCAAAAGTCTAGCGGGAGAAGATACG. Supplemented by reference TRBV7-6 and TRBJ2-3, the full variable domain reads GAGVSQSPRYKVTKRGQDVALRCDPISGHVSLYWYRQALGQGPEFLTYFNYEAQQDKSGLPNDRFSAERPEGSISTLTIQRTEQRDSAMYRCASKSLAGEDTQYFGPGTRLTVL.

As concerns this clone: At one end, the junction sequence differs from germline, possibly due to a read error. Sequencing ends 3 residues short of the CDR3 end; the germline J gene provides the rest. The chain links TRBV15 to TRBJ1-1; 10 positions match TRBD1. This CDR3 contains 12 residues. Germline-derived CDR1 and CDR2 are LNHNV and YYDKDF (reference sequence). Incomplete CDR3 DNA: TGTGCCACCAGAAGAGGGACAGGGGCA. Its protein product is CATRRGTGA. The whole CDR3 protein reads CATRRGTGAAFF.

Frequency places this clone as medium-sized. From the germline J gene comes the end of the CDR3, since the read stops 3 residues before it. The chain joins TRBV7-9 to TRBJ2-4, with D maybe TRBD2 (5 bases). Trimming removed 2 bases from V and 5 bases from J, with 13 bases in between. The CDR3 spans 15 residues. Germline values: CDR1 SEHNR, CDR2 FQNEAQ (reference sequence). CDR3 DNA, as far as it was read: TGTGCCAGCAGCTTAACGGGGTTAAAGCAAAACATT. It codes for CASSLTGLKQNI. The entire CDR3 reads CASSLTGLKQNIQYF.

The part of the CDR3 DNA that was read is TGTGCCTGGAGTGTAACAGGGCATCAGCCC. Its protein is CAWSVTGHQP. In full, the CDR3 is CAWSVTGHQPQHF. The rearrangement links TRBV30 to TRBJ1-5, with a weak D call TRBD1 (6 bases). Read coverage stops 3 residues before the CDR3 terminus; the germline J gene supplies the remainder. The CDR3 contains 13 residues. The V gene's germline CDR1 is GTSNPN and CDR2 SVGIG (reference sequence). Trimming pared 0 bases from V and 5 bases from J, leaving 8 bases between.

Notes on this clone: The sequenced fragment ends 3 residues before the CDR3 boundary, so the rest is inferred from the germline J gene. V gene TRBV20-1 combines with J gene TRBJ1-1; D might be TRBD1 (6 bases). Trimming cost V 6 bases and J 3 bases, with 14 bases left between them. CDR1 DFQATT and CDR2 SNEGSKA come from the germline V gene (reference sequence). The CDR3 totals 13 residues. CDR3 DNA, as far as it was read: TGCAGTGCCAGCCCAGGGGTGGACACTGAA. Amino acid sequence: CSASPGVDTE. The whole CDR3 protein reads CSASPGVDTEAFF.

With regard to this clone: The CDR3 extends 3 residues past the end of the read, so its final part is completed from the germline J gene. J is TRBJ1-2 and V is TRBV2; TRBD1 matches at 10 bases. The V segment lost 6 bases and the J segment 7 bases; nucleotides outside the gene matches: 11. The CDR3 is 15 residues long. The germline CDR1 and CDR2 sequences are SNHLY and FYNNEI. The CDR3 region is CASSDPGQGLGGYTF. Partial CDR3 DNA: TGTGCCAGCAGCGACCCGGGACAGGGGTTAGGTGGC.

Comments on this clone: The read stops 3 residues short of the end of the CDR3; the missing end is completed from the germline J gene. J is TRBJ1-6 and V is TRBV6-1; 7 nucleotides align to TRBD1. This CDR3 comprises 15 residues. After removal of 2 bases from V and 5 bases from J, the junction contained 3 bases not matched to a gene. Germline V gene data show CDR1 as MNHNS and CDR2 as SASEGT. Incomplete CDR3 DNA: TGTGCCAGCAGTGAAAGGCAGGGGGATAATTCACCC. Protein product: CASSERQGDNSP. The whole CDR3 sequence is CASSERQGDNSPLHF.

As concerns this clone: Read data end 3 residues before the CDR3 end; the end is taken from the germline J gene. The V and J genes are TRBV7-9 and TRBJ2-1; 13 bases fit TRBD2. Germline V gene lookup returns CDR1 SEHNR and CDR2 FQNEAQ (reference sequence). CDR3 length: 15 residues. V lost 5 bases to trimming and J lost 7 bases; unmatched junction nucleotides: 5. Incomplete CDR3 DNA: TGTGCCAGCAGCCGGACTAGCGGGAGTGGGAATGAG. Translation gives CASSRTSGSGNE. The entire CDR3 protein is CASSRTSGSGNEQFF.

As to this clone: The CDR3 goes on 3 residues after the read ends, and that part is filled in from the germline J gene. The chain joins TRBV7-2 to TRBJ2-4, with 7 bases fitting TRBD1. Per the germline V gene, CDR1 is SGHTA and CDR2 is FQGNSA. The CDR3 covers 13 residues. The sequenced CDR3 bases are TGTGCCAGCAGCGCCCGACCAGGGGGTGGT. The encoded protein is CASSARPGGG. In full, the CDR3 reads CASSARPGGGQYF. The whole variable domain, filled in from reference TRBV7-2 and TRBJ2-4, reads GAGVSQSPSNKVTEKGKDVELRCDPISGHTALYWYRQSLGQGLEFLIYFQGNSAPDKSGLPSDRFSAERTGGSVSTLTIQRTQQEDSAVYLCASSARPGGGQYFGAGTRLSVL.

As concerns this clone: The read halts 3 residues ahead of the CDR3 end, with the missing end drawn from the germline J gene. The chain uses TRBV5-1 and TRBJ2-5, with D perhaps matching TRBD1 (6 bases). The germline V gene has CDR1 SGHRS and CDR2 YFSETQ. This CDR3 region has 15 residues. CDR3 DNA, as far as it was read: TGCGCCAGCAGCTTGGTACAGGGTTCTGGAGATACC. Its protein product is CASSLVQGSGDT. The full CDR3 sequence reads CASSLVQGSGDTQYF.

To note about this clone: The read ends 3 residues early relative to the CDR3; the germline J gene fills the gap. V usage is TRBV6-4 and J usage is TRBJ2-1; D possibly corresponds to TRBD1 (5 bases). This CDR3 is built from 14 residues. Trimming removed 2 bases at V and 3 bases at J, with 8 bases between. Germline V lookup: CDR1 MRHNA, CDR2 SNTAGT. The CDR3 region is CASSDDSSYNEQFF. The sequenced CDR3 bases are TGTGCCAGCAGTGACGACAGTAGCTACAATGAG.

The sequenced part of the CDR3 DNA is TGTGCCAGCAGTTTAGAATACATGATGAACTACGAG. As protein: CASSLEYMMNYE. The full-length CDR3 reads as CASSLEYMMNYEQYF. V gene TRBV28 combines with J gene TRBJ2-7, with no clear D. The sequenced fragment ends 3 residues before the CDR3 boundary, so the rest is inferred from the germline J gene. The CDR3 extends over 15 amino acids. The germline V gene has CDR1 MDHEN and CDR2 SYDVKM. Trimming cost V 2 bases and J 3 bases, with 14 bases left between them.

On this clone itself: The read ends 3 residues before the CDR3 terminus; that terminus is restored from the germline J gene. The chain couples TRBV13 to TRBJ2-5; 10 bases align to TRBD2. There are 15 residues in the CDR3. V gave up 4 bases and J gave up 5 bases; unmatched junction bases: 7. Germline values: CDR1 PRHDT, CDR2 FYEKMQ (reference sequence). The part of the CDR3 DNA that was read is TGTGCCAGCAGCTCGCAGCGGGGGGGGCGGGAGACC. Translating gives CASSSQRGGRET. The whole CDR3 sequence is CASSSQRGGRETQYF.

On this clone: The read terminates 3 residues before the CDR3 end, so the remaining end is supplied by the germline J gene. The chain links TRBV18 to TRBJ2-7; D is ambiguous. The CDR3 totals 14 residues. CDR1 and CDR2 (germline): KGHSH, LQKENI. Trimming took 4 bases from V and 1 from J, leaving 11 bases between them. The CDR3 protein is CASSLYSASYEQYF. The sequenced part of the CDR3 DNA is TGTGCCAGCTCACTTTATAGTGCTTCCTACGAG.

With respect to this clone: The missing CDR3 end, 3 residues past where the read stops, is filled in from the germline J gene. The chain uses TRBV5-1 and TRBJ1-1; possible D gene TRBD1, 5 bases. Germline lookup yields CDR1 SGHRS and CDR2 YFSETQ. This CDR3 comprises 17 residues. Trimming shortened V by 1 base and J by 1 base, and 17 bases separated the two germline ends. CDR3 DNA (partial): TGCGCCAGCAGCTTGCCGGGAGGATGGGGCTCGAACACTGAA. This gives the protein CASSLPGGWGSNTE. In full, the CDR3 reads CASSLPGGWGSNTEAFF.